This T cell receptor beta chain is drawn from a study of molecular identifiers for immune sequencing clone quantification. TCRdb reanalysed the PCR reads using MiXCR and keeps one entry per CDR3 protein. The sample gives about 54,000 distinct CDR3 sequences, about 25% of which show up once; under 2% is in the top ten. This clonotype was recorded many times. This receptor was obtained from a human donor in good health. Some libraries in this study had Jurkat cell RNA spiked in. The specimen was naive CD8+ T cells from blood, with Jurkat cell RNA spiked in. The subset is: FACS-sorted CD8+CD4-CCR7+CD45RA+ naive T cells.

This CDR3 is CASSQEAEGDSYEQYF. CDR3 nucleotide sequence: TGTGCCAGCAGCCAAGAAGCCGAAGGGGACTCCTACGAGCAGTACTTC. The rearrangement links TRBV4-2 to TRBJ2-7; tentatively, D is TRBD1 (5 bases). Trimming stripped 0 bases from V and 0 bases from J, with 12 bases between. This CDR3 has 16 amino acids. Germline V gives CDR1 LGHNA, CDR2 YNFKEQ.